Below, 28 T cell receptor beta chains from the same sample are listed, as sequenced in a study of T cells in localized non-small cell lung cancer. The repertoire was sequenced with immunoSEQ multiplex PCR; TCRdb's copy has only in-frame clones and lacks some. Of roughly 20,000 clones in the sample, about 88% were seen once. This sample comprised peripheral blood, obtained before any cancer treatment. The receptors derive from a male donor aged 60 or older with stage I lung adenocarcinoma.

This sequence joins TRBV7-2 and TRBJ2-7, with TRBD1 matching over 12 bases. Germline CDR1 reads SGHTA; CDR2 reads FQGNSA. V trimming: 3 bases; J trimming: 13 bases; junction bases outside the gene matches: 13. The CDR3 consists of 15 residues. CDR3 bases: TGTGCCAGCAGCTTGCAAGGGACAGGGGGCCACTCCTGCTACTTC. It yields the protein CASSLQGTGGHSCYF.

In nucleotides, the CDR3 is TGTGCCAGCAGCTTGGAACGGGCTCCCTATGGCTACACCTTC. It codes for CASSLERAPYGYTF. This chain connects TRBV28 to TRBJ1-2, with D hard to call. V was pared by 6 bases and J by 4 bases, with 15 bases between. The CDR3 contains 14 residues. In germline, CDR1 is MDHEN, CDR2 SYDVKM.

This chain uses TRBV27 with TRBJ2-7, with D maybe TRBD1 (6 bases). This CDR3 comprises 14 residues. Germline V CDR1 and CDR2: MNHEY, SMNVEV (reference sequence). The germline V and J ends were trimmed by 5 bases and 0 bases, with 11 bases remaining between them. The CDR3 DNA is TGTGCCAGCAGTCTTTACAGGGACTCCTACGAGCAGTACTTC. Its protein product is CASSLYRDSYEQYF.

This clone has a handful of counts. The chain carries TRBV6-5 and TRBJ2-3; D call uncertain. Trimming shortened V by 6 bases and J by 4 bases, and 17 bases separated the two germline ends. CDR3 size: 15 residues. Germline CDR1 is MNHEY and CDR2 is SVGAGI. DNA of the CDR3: TGTGCCAGCAGAAGGACCGCCTGGGGTTCAGATACGCAGTATTTT. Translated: CASRRTAWGSDTQYF.

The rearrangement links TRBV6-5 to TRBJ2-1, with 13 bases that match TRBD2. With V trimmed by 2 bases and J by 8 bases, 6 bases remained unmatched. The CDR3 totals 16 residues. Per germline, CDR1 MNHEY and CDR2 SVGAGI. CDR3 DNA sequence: TGTGCCAGCAGTTACCGCGGACTAGCGGGAGCCGATGAGCAGTTCTTC. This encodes CASSYRGLAGADEQFF.

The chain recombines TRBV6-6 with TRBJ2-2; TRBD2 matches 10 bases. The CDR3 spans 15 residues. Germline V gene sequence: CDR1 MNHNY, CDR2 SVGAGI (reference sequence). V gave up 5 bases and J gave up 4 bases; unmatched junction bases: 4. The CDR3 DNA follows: TGTGCCAGCAGTCGCGGACTAGCGGCCACCGGGGAGCTGTTTTTT. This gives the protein CASSRGLAATGELFF.

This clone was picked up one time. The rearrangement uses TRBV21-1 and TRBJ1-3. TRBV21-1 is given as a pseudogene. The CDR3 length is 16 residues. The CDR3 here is CASSKRRVRSGNTIYF. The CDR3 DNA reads TGTGCCAGCAGCAAACGTAGGGTGCGGTCTGGAAACACCATATATTTT.

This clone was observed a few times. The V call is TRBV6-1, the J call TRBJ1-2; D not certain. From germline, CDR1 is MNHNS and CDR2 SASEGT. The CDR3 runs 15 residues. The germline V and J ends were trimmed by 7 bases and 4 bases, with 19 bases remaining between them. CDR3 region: CASIPGGYEGYGYTF. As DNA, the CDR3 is TGTGCCAGCATCCCCGGAGGGTACGAGGGCTATGGCTACACCTTC.

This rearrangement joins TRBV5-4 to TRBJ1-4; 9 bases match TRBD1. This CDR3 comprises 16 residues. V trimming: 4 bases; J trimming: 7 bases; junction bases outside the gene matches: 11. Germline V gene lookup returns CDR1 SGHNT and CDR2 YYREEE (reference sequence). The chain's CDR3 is CASSPQGGTGSEKLFF. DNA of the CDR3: TGTGCCAGCAGCCCCCAAGGGGGGACAGGGAGTGAAAAACTGTTTTTT.

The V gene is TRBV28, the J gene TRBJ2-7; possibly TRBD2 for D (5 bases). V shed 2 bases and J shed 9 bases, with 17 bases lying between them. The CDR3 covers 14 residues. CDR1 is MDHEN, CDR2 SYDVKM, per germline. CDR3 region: CASSLGGREGGQYF. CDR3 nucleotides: TGTGCCAGCAGTTTAGGTGGGCGAGAGGGCGGGCAGTACTTC.

The CDR3 nucleotides read TGTGCCTGGAGCACCGGCCCAGGGAATGAAAAACTGTTTTTT. Translated: CAWSTGPGNEKLFF. The chain has TRBV30 and TRBJ1-4; D perhaps matches TRBD1 (5 bases). V lost 3 bases and J 5 bases, leaving 13 bases between the germline ends. Germline assignment: CDR1 GTSNPN and CDR2 SVGIG (reference sequence). The CDR3 extends over 14 amino acids.

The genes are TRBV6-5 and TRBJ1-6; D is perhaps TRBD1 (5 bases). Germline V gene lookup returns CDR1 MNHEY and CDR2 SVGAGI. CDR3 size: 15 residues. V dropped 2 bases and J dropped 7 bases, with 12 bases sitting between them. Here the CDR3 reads CASSYGQGGNSPLHF. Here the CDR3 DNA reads TGTGCCAGCAGTTACGGGCAGGGAGGGAATTCACCCCTCCACTTT.

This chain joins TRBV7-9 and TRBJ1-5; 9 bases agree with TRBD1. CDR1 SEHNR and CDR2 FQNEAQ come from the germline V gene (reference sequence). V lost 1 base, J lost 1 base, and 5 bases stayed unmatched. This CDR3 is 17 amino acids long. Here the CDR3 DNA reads TGTGCCAGCAGCTTAGGCTCCGGGACAGGGAGCAATCAGCCCCAGCATTTT. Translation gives CASSLGSGTGSNQPQHF.

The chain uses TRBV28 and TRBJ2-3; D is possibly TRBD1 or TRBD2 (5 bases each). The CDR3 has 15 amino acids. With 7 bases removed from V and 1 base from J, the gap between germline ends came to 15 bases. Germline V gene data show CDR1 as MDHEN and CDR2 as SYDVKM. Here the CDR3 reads CASTPRQGRTDTQYF. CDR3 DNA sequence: TGTGCCAGCACCCCACGGCAGGGACGCACAGATACGCAGTATTTT. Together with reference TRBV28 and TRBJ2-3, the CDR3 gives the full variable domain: DVKVTQSSRYLVKRTGEKVFLECVQDMDHENMFWYRQDPGLGLRLIYFSYDVKMKEKGDIPEGYSVSREKKERFSLILESASTNQTSMYLCASTPRQGRTDTQYFGPGTRLTVL.

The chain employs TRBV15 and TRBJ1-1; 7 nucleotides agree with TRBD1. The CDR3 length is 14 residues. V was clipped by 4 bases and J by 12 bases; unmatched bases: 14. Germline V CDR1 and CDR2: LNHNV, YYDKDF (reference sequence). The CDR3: CATSKGGGPVETFF. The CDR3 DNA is TGTGCCACCAGCAAAGGAGGGGGCCCCGTCGAAACTTTCTTT.

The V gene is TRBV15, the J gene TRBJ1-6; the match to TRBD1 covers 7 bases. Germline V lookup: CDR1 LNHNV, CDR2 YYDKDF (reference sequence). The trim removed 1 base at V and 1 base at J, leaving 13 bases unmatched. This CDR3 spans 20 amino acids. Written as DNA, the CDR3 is TGTGCCACCAGCAGAGTCGTAGGGGGCGTCGACAGATCCTATAATTCACCCCTCCACTTT. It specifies CATSRVVGGVDRSYNSPLHF.

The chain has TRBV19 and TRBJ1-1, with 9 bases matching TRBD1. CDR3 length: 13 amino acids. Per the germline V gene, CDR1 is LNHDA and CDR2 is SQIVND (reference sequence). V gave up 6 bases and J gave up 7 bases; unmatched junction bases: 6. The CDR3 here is CASSRDRESEAFF. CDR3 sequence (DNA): TGTGCCAGTAGCCGGGACAGGGAAAGTGAAGCTTTCTTT.

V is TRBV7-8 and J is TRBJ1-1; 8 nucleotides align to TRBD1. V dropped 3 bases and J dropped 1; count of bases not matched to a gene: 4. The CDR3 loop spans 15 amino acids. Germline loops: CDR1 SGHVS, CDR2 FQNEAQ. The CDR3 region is CASSFSGTGNTEAFF. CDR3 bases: TGTGCCAGCAGCTTCTCCGGGACAGGGAACACTGAAGCTTTCTTT.

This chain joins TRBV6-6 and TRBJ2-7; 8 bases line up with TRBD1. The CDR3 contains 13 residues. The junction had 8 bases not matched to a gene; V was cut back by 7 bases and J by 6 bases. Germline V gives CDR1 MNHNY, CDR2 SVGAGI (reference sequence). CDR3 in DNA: TGTGCCAGCATTCTTGGACAGGGCGGCGAGCAGTACTTC. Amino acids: CASILGQGGEQYF.

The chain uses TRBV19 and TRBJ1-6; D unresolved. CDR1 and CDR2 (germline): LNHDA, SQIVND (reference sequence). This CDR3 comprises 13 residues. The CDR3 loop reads CATAGLLNSPLHF. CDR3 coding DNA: TGTGCGACCGCCGGGCTTTTAAATTCACCCCTCCACTTT.

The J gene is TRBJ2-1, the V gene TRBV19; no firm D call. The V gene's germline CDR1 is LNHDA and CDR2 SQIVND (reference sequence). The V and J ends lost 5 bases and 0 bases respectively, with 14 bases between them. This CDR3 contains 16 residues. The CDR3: CASSPQTVSSYNEQFF. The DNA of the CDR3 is TGTGCCAGTAGTCCCCAGACGGTCAGCTCCTACAATGAGCAGTTCTTC. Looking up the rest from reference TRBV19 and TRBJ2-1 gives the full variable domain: DGGITQSPKYLFRKEGQNVTLSCEQNLNHDAMYWYRQDPGQGLRLIYYSQIVNDFQKGDIAEGYSVSREKKESFPLTVTSAQKNPTAFYLCASSPQTVSSYNEQFFGPGTRLTVL.

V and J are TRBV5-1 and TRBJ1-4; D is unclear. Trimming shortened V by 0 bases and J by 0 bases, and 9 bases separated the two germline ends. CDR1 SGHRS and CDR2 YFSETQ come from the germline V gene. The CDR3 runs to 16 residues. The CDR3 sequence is CASSLAGEATNEKLFF. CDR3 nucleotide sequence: TGCGCCAGCAGCTTGGCTGGGGAAGCAACTAATGAAAAACTGTTTTTT.

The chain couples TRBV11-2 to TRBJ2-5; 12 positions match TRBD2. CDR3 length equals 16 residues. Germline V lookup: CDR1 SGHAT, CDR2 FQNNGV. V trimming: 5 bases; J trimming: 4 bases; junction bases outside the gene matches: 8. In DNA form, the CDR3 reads TGTGCCAGCAGCCAAGATCCTAGCGGGGGGGCAGAGACCCAGTACTTC. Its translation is CASSQDPSGGAETQYF.

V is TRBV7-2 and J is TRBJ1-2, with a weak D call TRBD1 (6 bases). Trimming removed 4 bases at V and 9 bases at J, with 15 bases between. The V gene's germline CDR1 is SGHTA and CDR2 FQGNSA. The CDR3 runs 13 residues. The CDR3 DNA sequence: TGTGCCAGCAGCTCTAACAGGGCAGTGAGCTACACCTTC. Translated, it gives CASSSNRAVSYTF.

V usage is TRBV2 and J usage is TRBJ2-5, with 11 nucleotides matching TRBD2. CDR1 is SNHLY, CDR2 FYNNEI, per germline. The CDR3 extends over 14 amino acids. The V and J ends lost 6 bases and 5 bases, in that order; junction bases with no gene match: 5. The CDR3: CASSPGLAAETQYF. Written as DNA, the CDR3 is TGTGCCAGCAGCCCGGGACTAGCGGCGGAGACCCAGTACTTC.

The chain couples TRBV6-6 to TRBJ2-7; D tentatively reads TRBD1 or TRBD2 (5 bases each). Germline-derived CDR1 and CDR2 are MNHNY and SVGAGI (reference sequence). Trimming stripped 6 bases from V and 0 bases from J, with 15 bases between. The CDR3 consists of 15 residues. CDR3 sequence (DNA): TGTGCCAGCAGCCCACCCGGGGCTCTCTCCTACGAGCAGTACTTC. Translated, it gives CASSPPGALSYEQYF.

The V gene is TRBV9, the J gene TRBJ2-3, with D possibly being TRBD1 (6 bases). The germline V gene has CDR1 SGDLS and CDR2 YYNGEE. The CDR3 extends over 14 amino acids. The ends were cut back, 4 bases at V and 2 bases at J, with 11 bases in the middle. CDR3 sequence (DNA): TGTGCCAGCAGCTCCGGGACATTCACAGATACGCAGTATTTT. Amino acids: CASSSGTFTDTQYF.

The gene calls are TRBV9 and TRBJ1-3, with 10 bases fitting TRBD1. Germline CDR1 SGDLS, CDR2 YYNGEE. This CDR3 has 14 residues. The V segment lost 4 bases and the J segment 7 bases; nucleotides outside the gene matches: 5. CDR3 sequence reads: CASSPRDRGNTIYF. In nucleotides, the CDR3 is TGTGCCAGCAGCCCCCGGGACAGGGGTAACACCATATATTTT.